Included here is one TCR beta chain sequence, with context. Its antigen remains unidentified. TCRdb reprocessed the 5' RACE reads, keeping one entry per CDR3 protein, no DNA. In total, the table holds 550,000 or so distinct CDR3 sequences. The source of the sample is a study of T cells expressing NK-cell markers. The wider study: Serological testing identified most of the eight sequenced donors as HCMV-seropositive and one as seronegative.

The study's findings and limits: Dominant NKG2C+ clonotypes made up roughly 1.0-8% of CD8+ T cells in six donors.

Sequences were obtained from blood T cells: a sorted CD56 or NKG2C T cell subset, CD4+ or CD8+ T cells, or bulk PBMC T cells (not recorded which). This TCR derives from a man aged 18-30 years in good health.

This CDR3 is CASMGSLTYEQYF. This chain connects TRBV7-8 to TRBJ2-7. Per germline, CDR1 SGHVS and CDR2 FQNEAQ. This CDR3 has 13 amino acids.